The following is a T cell receptor (beta chain) sequence with its context. Its antigen is currently unknown. This sample is drawn from a study of T cell responses to AZD1222 COVID-19 vaccine. Study-wide points: Females outnumbered males among donors, who were mostly white British; clonal diversity was possibly underestimated. Seropositive at baseline were only a handful of AZD1222 recipients.

Measured with immunoSEQ multiplex PCR; TCRdb has only the in-frame clones, and not every one. The sample includes more than 85,000 clones, roughly 87% of them seen just once. The ends lost 5 bases at V and 5 bases at J; junction bases unmatched: 6. From germline, CDR1 is MNHEY and CDR2 SVGEGT. The CDR3 is 14 amino acids. This sequence joins TRBV6-2 or TRBV6-3 and TRBJ1-5; 7 bases match TRBD1. The sequence derives from an adult in good health. The sample in question was peripheral blood, obtained on day 0 of MenACWY control vaccination. The CDR3 loop is CASSPDRVDQPQHF. The CDR3 DNA sequence: TGTGCCAGCAGTCCCGACAGGGTTGATCAGCCCCAGCATTTT.